The rows below give T cell receptor beta chains drawn from one sample of a study of Graves' ophthalmopathy and Graves' hyperthyroidism. TCRdb re-analysed the multiplex PCR reads in MiXCR, keeping a single row per CDR3 protein. Found here are about 1.1 million distinct CDR3 sequences, approximately 35% of them singletons; the top ten hold 11%. Sample: peripheral blood or thyroid tissue (not recorded which). The origin of the receptors is an adult man with Graves' hyperthyroidism. Each CDR3 is given with its conserved first and last residue. The D gene is left open where the match is weak. Size tells how often a clone was seen (once, few, many) or the class of an expanded clone, and some rows leave it out.

V gene	clone size	D gene	J gene	CDR3 DNA	CDR3 protein
TRBV29-1	-	TRBD1	TRBJ1-2	TGCAGCGTTCGGGGCAGGGGGGACTATGGCTACACCTTC	CSVRGRGDYGYTF
TRBV5-1	few	TRBD2	TRBJ2-5	TGCGCCAGCGCCCTTGGGCGAGCGGGAGTACGAGAGACCCAGTACTTC	CASALGRAGVRETQYF
TRBV24-1	many	-	TRBJ1-6	TGTGCCACCAGTGATTCCACAGGGTATAATTCACCCCTCCACTTT	CATSDSTGYNSPLHF
TRBV20-1	-	TRBD1	TRBJ1-2	TGCAGTGCTAGAGGGACAGGGAATGGCTACACCTTC	CSARGTGNGYTF
TRBV20-1	few	-	TRBJ1-5	TGCAGTGCGGAGACCGGGACCGCGTATCAGCCCCAGCATTTT	CSAETGTAYQPQHF
TRBV27	few	-	TRBJ2-7	TGTGCCAGCAGCTCTCTTGGAGTGGGTTCCTACGAGCAGTACTTC	CASSSLGVGSYEQYF
TRBV29-1	-	TRBD1	TRBJ2-7	TGCAGCGTTGTTCGGGACAGGGAAGGTGGCCCCTACGAGCAGTACTTC	CSVVRDREGGPYEQYF
TRBV12-3/TRBV12-4	many	-	TRBJ2-5	TGTGCCACCGCGCTTGAGGCCCCAGAGACCCAGTACTTC	CATALEAPETQYF
TRBV19	many	-	TRBJ1-1	TGTGCCAGTAGTATCTGGCCCACTGAAGCTTTCTTT	CASSIWPTEAFF
TRBV6-5	few	TRBD1	TRBJ1-2	TGTGCCAGCACCTCGGGACAGGTCGGCGGCTACACCTTC	CASTSGQVGGYTF
TRBV6-1	-	-	TRBJ1-2	TGTGCCAGCAGCGACATCGGATTAATGGGCTATGGCTACACCTTC	CASSDIGLMGYGYTF
TRBV7-2	-	-	TRBJ2-5	TGTGCCAGCAGCTCTAGCGATTCGGAGACCCAGTACTTC	CASSSSDSETQYF
TRBV6-2/TRBV6-3	-	-	TRBJ2-5	TGTGCCAGCAGTTACCCAGGACTTAGTGAGACCCAGTACTTC	CASSYPGLSETQYF
TRBV7-3	-	TRBD1	TRBJ2-5	TGTGCCAGCAGCTTAACGGGAGGGACAGGGGAGACCCAGTACTTC	CASSLTGGTGETQYF
TRBV7-2	-	TRBD1	TRBJ2-5	TGTGCCAGCAGCTTAGCGCGTATCGGACAGGAAGAGACCCAGTACTTC	CASSLARIGQEETQYF
TRBV15	-	-	TRBJ2-6	TGTGCCACCAGCGGCACCGCCGGGCTAGACAGGGCCAACGTCCTGACTTTC	CATSGTAGLDRANVLTF
TRBV7-9	-	TRBD2	TRBJ2-5	TGTGCCAGCAGCTTAGGGACTAGCGGGAGACACAGCCAAGAGACCCAGTACTTC	CASSLGTSGRHSQETQYF
TRBV20-1	-	-	TRBJ2-7	TGCAGTGCTAGTGAGCTAGCTCAACCCTACGAGCAGTACTTC	CSASELAQPYEQYF
TRBV28	-	TRBD1	TRBJ2-7	TGTGCCAGCAGTTGGGACAGGGCGGTGCAGTACTTC	CASSWDRAVQYF
TRBV20-1	many	TRBD1	TRBJ2-5	TGCAGTGCTAGTTTGTTGGACAGGGCCCAAGAGACCCAGTACTTC	CSASLLDRAQETQYF
TRBV20-1	-	TRBD1	TRBJ1-2	TGCAGTGCTAGAGTTTCGAGGGACAGCGGCGTACAGGGCTACACCTTC	CSARVSRDSGVQGYTF
TRBV10-1	-	-	TRBJ1-2	TGCGCCAGCAGTGACGGACTAGCGGGAGGAAACTATGGCTACACCTTC	CASSDGLAGGNYGYTF
TRBV9	-	-	TRBJ1-6	TGTGCCAGCAGCGTAGATGTGAGATCACCCCTCCACTTT	CASSVDVRSPLHF
TRBV25-1	-	TRBD1	TRBJ1-2	TGTGCCAGCAGCTTAGGGGACAGGGATCATGGCTACACCTTC	CASSLGDRDHGYTF
TRBV5-8	few	-	TRBJ1-2	TGTGCCAGCAGCCCGCGGACAGCCCTCGCTAACTATGGCTACACCTTC	CASSPRTALANYGYTF
TRBV5-6	many	TRBD2	TRBJ2-7	TGTGCCAGCAGCTCATGGAGGAACGGGAGGTGGGACGAGCAGTACTTC	CASSSWRNGRWDEQYF
TRBV7-9	-	TRBD2	TRBJ2-5	TGTGCCAGCAGCCGAGGGAGCGGGGGGGCCCGTCTACAAGAGACCCAGTACTTC	CASSRGSGGARLQETQYF
TRBV10-3	few	-	TRBJ1-4	TGTGCCATCAGTGCAACAGGGTTGAAGAACGAAAAACTGTTTTTT	CAISATGLKNEKLFF
TRBV10-3	-	-	TRBJ1-1	TGTGCCATCAGTGAGACCGACAGGCCGAACACTGAAGCTTTCTTT	CAISETDRPNTEAFF
TRBV2	many	-	TRBJ2-2	TGTGCCAGCAAGTCGGTTGCTCGAAAAAACACCGGGGAGCTGTTTTTT	CASKSVARKNTGELFF
TRBV6-1	-	-	TRBJ1-1	TGTGCCAGCAGTGAAGCGCTAAGGCTCGCGGAAGCTTTCTTT	CASSEALRLAEAFF
TRBV7-9	-	TRBD1	TRBJ1-1	TGCGCCAGCAGCCAAGGCAGACAGGGGAACACTGAAGCTTTCTTT	CASSQGRQGNTEAFF
TRBV7-6	many	TRBD1	TRBJ2-5	TGTGCCAGCAGGACAAGGGGGCTCGAAGAGACCCAGTACTTC	CASRTRGLEETQYF
TRBV20-1	many	-	TRBJ1-5	TGCAGTGCTAGCTCTACAGCTCATAGCAATCAGCCCCAGCATTTT	CSASSTAHSNQPQHF
TRBV14	few	-	TRBJ2-7	TGTGCCAGCAGCCTCCGACAGAAATCCTACGAGCAGTACTTC	CASSLRQKSYEQYF
TRBV3-1	-	TRBD1	TRBJ2-7	TGTGCCAGCAGCCAAGAGATGCAGGGGGCGACTTACGAGCAGTACTTC	CASSQEMQGATYEQYF
TRBV6-5	few	TRBD2	TRBJ2-2	TGTGCCAGCAACGAGGGACTAGCGGGGTACACCGGGGAGCTGTTTTTT	CASNEGLAGYTGELFF
TRBV7-2	-	TRBD2	TRBJ2-7	TGTGCCAGCAGCCAAGTGGGACTAGCGGAGCAGTACTTC	CASSQVGLAEQYF
TRBV20-1	-	-	TRBJ1-5	TGCAGTGCTATTCGCCTGGGAACCAATCAGCCCCATCATTTT	CSAIRLGTNQPHHF
TRBV2	few	TRBD1	TRBJ1-1	TGTGCCAGCAGGGGGGACAGGGTTGCTGAAGCTTTCTTT	CASRGDRVAEAFF
TRBV4-3	-	-	TRBJ1-2	TGCGCCAGCAGCCAAGTTTCGCAGGGTGGTGGCTACACCTTC	CASSQVSQGGGYTF